A single sample gave rise to the 7 T cell receptor beta chains below, sequenced in a study of blood T cell repertoires in COVID-19 (TCRdb year 2020). Libraries were constructed by the immunoSEQ multiplex PCR assay. Sourced from immuneACCESS, this table was stored by TCRdb with only in-frame sequences that have V and J called. A share of the clones is absent; for the studies checked, an unresolved V gene accounts for under half, and the remainder has no known explanation. The sample table shows approximately 230,000 clones, and 70% to 90% are seen once. The leading ten clones occupy around 15% of the sample. Sequencing used PBMCs or T cells enriched from blood (not recorded which). Receptors were obtained from a woman between 50 and 59 years old with acute COVID-19.

The chain combines TRBV19 with TRBJ1-5; 7 nucleotides align to TRBD1. The germline V gene has CDR1 LNHDA and CDR2 SQIVND (reference sequence). The junction had 9 bases not matched to a gene; V was cut back by 9 bases and J by 4 bases. CDR3 length: 14 amino acids. CDR3 sequence reads: CASKTGRRNQPQHF. The CDR3 DNA reads TGTGCCAGCAAGACAGGGCGGCGAAATCAGCCCCAGCATTTT.

This chain links TRBV28 with TRBJ1-1; 8 positions match TRBD1. Germline lookup yields CDR1 MDHEN and CDR2 SYDVKM. The ends lost 7 bases at V and 3 bases at J; junction bases unmatched: 4. The CDR3 is made up of 13 amino acids. This CDR3 reads CASTLDRDTEAFF. The CDR3, as DNA: TGTGCCAGCACTTTGGACAGGGACACTGAAGCTTTCTTT.

The CDR3 nucleotides read TGTGCCAGCAGCTACCCTAGGGGGAGTCCCTTCACCGGGGAGCTGTTTTTT. As protein: CASSYPRGSPFTGELFF. This chain joins TRBV9 and TRBJ2-2, with D possibly being TRBD1 (6 bases). The CDR3 consists of 17 residues. V dropped 4 bases and J dropped 4 bases, with 20 bases sitting between them. Germline assignment: CDR1 SGDLS and CDR2 YYNGEE.

The chain has TRBV28 and TRBJ1-4, with D possibly being TRBD1 (6 bases). From germline, CDR1 is MDHEN and CDR2 SYDVKM. CDR3 length: 15 residues. V lost 1 base, J lost 10 bases, and 16 bases lay in between. CDR3 region: CASSLFRGTVGKLFF. DNA of the CDR3: TGTGCCAGCAGTTTATTCAGGGGTACTGTTGGAAAACTGTTTTTT.

The chain is built from TRBV14 and TRBJ1-1, with 7 bases that match TRBD1. Germline V gives CDR1 SGHDN, CDR2 FVKESK. The CDR3 is 15 residues long. V gave up 4 bases and J gave up 0 bases; unmatched junction bases: 5. In DNA, the CDR3 is TGTGCCAGCAGCCCTCGACAGGGTTTGAACACTGAAGCTTTCTTT. Residues: CASSPRQGLNTEAFF.

The rearrangement joins TRBV6-2 or TRBV6-3 to TRBJ2-2, with 10 bases fitting TRBD1. After removal of 6 bases from V and 3 bases from J, the junction contained 10 bases not matched to a gene. CDR3 length: 17 amino acids. Germline V gene data show CDR1 as MNHEY and CDR2 as SVGEGT. CDR3 in amino acids: CASSGGQGVWYTGELFF. CDR3 DNA sequence: TGTGCCAGCAGCGGCGGACAGGGGGTTTGGTACACCGGGGAGCTGTTTTTT.

The V call is TRBV6-4, the J call TRBJ2-7, with D tentatively TRBD2 (6 bases). Trimming removed 3 bases from V and 10 bases from J, with 19 bases in between. In germline, CDR1 is MRHNA, CDR2 SNTAGT. The CDR3 runs to 14 residues. The CDR3 is CASSEIGQGGPQYF. The CDR3 bases are TGTGCCAGCAGTGAGATCGGCCAGGGAGGACCCCAGTACTTC.